Each of the 4 T cell receptor beta chains below was sequenced from the same sample in a study of blood T cell repertoires in COVID-19. The assay was immunoSEQ multiplex PCR, and TCRdb's table has in-frame clones only and misses some. The sample yields roughly 150,000 clones, approximately 82% seen once. The sequenced material came from peripheral blood. All receptors come from a woman in her seventies who had recovered from COVID-19.

The chain joins TRBV19 to TRBJ2-2; a weak D match, TRBD2 (5 bases). The CDR3 covers 15 residues. V shed 7 bases and J shed 5 bases, with 17 bases lying between them. CDR1 and CDR2 from the germline V gene are LNHDA and SQIVND (reference sequence). The CDR3 here is CASTWRSLGTGELFF. The CDR3 bases are TGTGCCAGTACCTGGAGGTCGTTGGGTACCGGGGAGCTGTTTTTT.

The chain links TRBV24-1 to TRBJ1-5, with D maybe TRBD1 (6 bases). The CDR3 contains 16 residues. Germline V gives CDR1 KGHDR, CDR2 SFDVKD. V lost 4 bases and J 4 bases, leaving 16 bases between the germline ends. CDR3 sequence: CATSEGSRGRNQPQHF. CDR3 in DNA: TGTGCCACCAGTGAAGGGTCCAGGGGCCGGAATCAGCCCCAGCATTTT.

The chain employs TRBV5-1 and TRBJ2-1; 12 bases are a match to TRBD2. The germline CDR1 and CDR2 sequences are SGHRS and YFSETQ. The CDR3 covers 16 residues. Trimming cost V 0 bases and J 6 bases; bases outside gene matches: 4. The CDR3 DNA reads TGCGCCAGCAGCTTGGCGGCTAGCGGGGGGGCCAATGAGCAGTTCTTC. It translates to CASSLAASGGANEQFF.

The J gene is TRBJ2-1, the V gene TRBV9; 8 bases line up with TRBD2. The CDR3 spans 17 residues. CDR1 is SGDLS and CDR2 is YYNGEE in the germline V gene. Germline trimming cut 3 bases from V and 1 base from J; bases unmatched to any gene: 9. CDR3 in DNA: TGTGCCAGCAGCGGCCATAGACTAGCGAATTCCTACAATGAGCAGTTCTTC. Protein product: CASSGHRLANSYNEQFF.